This T cell receptor beta chain was profiled in a study of beta chain features in type 1 diabetes. This clone showed up just a few times. Its antigen is unidentified. Study-wide results and caveats: Comparison showed that naive, central memory and Treg TCRB repertoires appeared more similar among patients than among healthy donors.

Germline V gene sequence: CDR1 SGHTA, CDR2 FQGNSA. The V gene lost 0 bases and the J gene lost 5 bases, with 16 bases spanning the gap. This CDR3 is built from 16 residues. The whole isolated RNA underwent reverse transcription, so sequencing captured expressed TCRB transcripts. Generated by immunoSEQ multiplex PCR, the TCRdb table keeps only in-frame clones and is missing some. Of around 280,000 clones in the sample, roughly 8% were seen once. Material for sequencing was central memory CD4+ T cells from blood. The V and J genes are TRBV7-2 and TRBJ1-1, with D perhaps TRBD1 (5 bases). This receptor was taken from a woman aged 18-35 years in good health. The CDR3 DNA is TGTGCCAGCAGCTTAGCGTTGTGGGGCGTGAGGACTGAAGCTTTCTTT. This codes for CASSLALWGVRTEAFF.